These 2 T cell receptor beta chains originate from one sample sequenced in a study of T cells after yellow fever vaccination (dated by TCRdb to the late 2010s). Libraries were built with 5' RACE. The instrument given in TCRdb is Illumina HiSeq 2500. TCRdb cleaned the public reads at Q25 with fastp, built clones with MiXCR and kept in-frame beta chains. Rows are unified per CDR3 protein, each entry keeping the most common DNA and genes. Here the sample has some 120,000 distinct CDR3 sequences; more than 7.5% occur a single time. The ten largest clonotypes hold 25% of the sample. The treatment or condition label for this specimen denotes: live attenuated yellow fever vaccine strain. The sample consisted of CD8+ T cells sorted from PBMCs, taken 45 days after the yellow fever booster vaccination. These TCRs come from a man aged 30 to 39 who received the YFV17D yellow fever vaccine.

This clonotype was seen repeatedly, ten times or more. The CDR3 spells CASSEAGLAVTDTQYF. CDR3 in DNA: TGTGCCAGCAGTGAAGCGGGACTAGCGGTTACAGATACGCAGTATTTT. The J gene is TRBJ2-3, the V gene TRBV2; 11 nucleotides align to TRBD2. The V segment lost 0 bases and the J segment 3 bases; nucleotides outside the gene matches: 2. The germline V gene encodes CDR1 SNHLY and CDR2 FYNNEI. The CDR3 sequence is 16 residues long.

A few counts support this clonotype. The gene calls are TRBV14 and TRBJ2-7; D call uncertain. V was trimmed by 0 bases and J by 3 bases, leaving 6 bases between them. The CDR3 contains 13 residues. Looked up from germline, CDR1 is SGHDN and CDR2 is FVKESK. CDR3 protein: CASSQDPGYEQYF. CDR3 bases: TGTGCCAGCAGCCAAGACCCGGGCTACGAGCAGTACTTC.